This TCR beta chain was captured in a study of blood T cell repertoires in COVID-19. Study as a whole: The United States, Italy and Spain provided the acute and convalescent COVID-19 samples. T cells, B-cell-depleted T cells, or PBMCs supplied cDNA or gDNA.

Authors' processing steps: Researchers report that nucleated cell counts were estimated from reference gene primer amplification. Clones were read by immunoSEQ multiplex PCR, and TCRdb kept only the in-frame ones, dropping some. That table is the source of V, J and clone size, and D and trimming were worked out from the DNA. The sample includes around 200,000 clones, under 85% of them seen just once. During active infection, Seattle patients enrolled and were then monitored through disease. This CDR3 has 15 amino acids. The J segment lost 2 bases and the V segment lost 0 bases, leaving 3 bases of the junction unmatched. Germline V gives CDR1 LGHNA, CDR2 YNFKEQ.

This chain uses TRBV4-2 with TRBJ2-7; TRBD2 agrees at 8 bases. This receptor was identified in a woman aged 30 to 39 with COVID-19, enrolled during active disease. Input material: peripheral blood. The CDR3 sequence: CASSQDRAGAYEQYF. The CDR3 DNA follows: TGTGCCAGCAGCCAAGATCGAGCGGGGGCCTACGAGCAGTACTTC.